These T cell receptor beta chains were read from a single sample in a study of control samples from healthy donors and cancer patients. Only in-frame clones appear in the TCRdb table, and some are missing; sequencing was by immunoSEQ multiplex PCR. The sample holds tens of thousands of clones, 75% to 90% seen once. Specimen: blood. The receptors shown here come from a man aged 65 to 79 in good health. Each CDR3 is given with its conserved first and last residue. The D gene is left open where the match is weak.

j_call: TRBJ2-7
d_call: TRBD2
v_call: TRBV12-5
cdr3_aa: CASALSTSGVLEQYF
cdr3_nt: TGTGCTAGTGCCCTCTCGACTAGCGGAGTCCTAGAGCAGTACTTC

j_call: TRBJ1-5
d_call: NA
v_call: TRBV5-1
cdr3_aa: CASSEQANIYQPQHF
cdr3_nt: TGCGCCAGCAGTGAACAGGCGAATATCTATCAGCCCCAGCATTTT

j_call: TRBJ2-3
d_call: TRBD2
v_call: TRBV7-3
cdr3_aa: CASSPIAGGPFSDTQYF
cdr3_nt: TGTGCCAGCAGCCCTATAGCGGGAGGGCCATTCTCAGATACGCAGTATTTT

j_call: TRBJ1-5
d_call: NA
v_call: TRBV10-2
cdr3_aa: CASSGGPSHQPQHF
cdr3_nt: TGCGCCAGCAGCGGGGGACCGTCCCATCAGCCCCAGCATTTT

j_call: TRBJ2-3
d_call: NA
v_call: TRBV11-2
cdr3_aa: CASSRGIQQGNTQYF
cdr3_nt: TGTGCCAGCAGCCGCGGCATCCAGCAGGGGAATACGCAGTATTTT

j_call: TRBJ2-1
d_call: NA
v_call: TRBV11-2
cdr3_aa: CASSWRLAGAAEQFF
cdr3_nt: TGTGCCAGCAGCTGGAGGCTAGCAGGAGCGGCTGAGCAGTTCTTC

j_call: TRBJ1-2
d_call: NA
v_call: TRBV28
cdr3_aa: CASSSTGRVEGYTF
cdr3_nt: TGTGCCAGCAGTTCTACAGGGAGGGTGGAGGGCTACACCTTC

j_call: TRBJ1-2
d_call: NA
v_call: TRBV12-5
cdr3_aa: CASGLITNRVGYTF
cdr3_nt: TGTGCTAGTGGTTTGATAACGAACAGGGTTGGCTACACCTTC

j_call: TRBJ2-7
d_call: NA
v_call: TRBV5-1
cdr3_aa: CASSLTPETGYEQYF
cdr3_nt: TGCGCCAGCAGCTTGACCCCCGAGACAGGCTACGAGCAGTACTTC

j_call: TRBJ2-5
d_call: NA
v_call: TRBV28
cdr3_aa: CASSLIQETQYF
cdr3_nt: TGTGCCAGCAGTTTAATACAAGAGACCCAGTACTTC

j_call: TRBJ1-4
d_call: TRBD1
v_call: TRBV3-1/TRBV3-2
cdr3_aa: CASSPTGGSNEKLFF
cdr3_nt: TGTGCCAGCAGCCCCACAGGGGGCTCTAATGAAAAACTGTTTTTT

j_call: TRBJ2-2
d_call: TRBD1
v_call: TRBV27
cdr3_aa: CASSLGDRAITGELFF
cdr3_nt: TGTGCCAGCAGTTTAGGGGACAGGGCAATCACCGGGGAGCTGTTTTTT

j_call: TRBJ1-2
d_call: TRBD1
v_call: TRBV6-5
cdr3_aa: CASSYLGTDVYGYTF
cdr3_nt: TGTGCCAGCAGTTACCTCGGGACAGATGTTTATGGCTACACCTTC